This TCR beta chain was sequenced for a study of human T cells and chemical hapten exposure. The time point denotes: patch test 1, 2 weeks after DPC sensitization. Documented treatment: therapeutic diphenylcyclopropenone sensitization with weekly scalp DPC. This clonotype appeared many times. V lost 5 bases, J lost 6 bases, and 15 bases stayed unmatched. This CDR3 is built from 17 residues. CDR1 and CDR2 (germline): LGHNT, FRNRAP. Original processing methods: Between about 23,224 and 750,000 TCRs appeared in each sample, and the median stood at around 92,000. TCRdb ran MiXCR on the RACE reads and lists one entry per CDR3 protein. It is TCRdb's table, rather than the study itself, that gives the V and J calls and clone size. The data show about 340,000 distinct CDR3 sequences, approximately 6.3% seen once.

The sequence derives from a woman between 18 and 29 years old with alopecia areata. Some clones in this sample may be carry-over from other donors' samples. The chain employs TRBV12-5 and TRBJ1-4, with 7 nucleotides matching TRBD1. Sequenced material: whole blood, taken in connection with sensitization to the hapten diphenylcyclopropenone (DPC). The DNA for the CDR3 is TGTGCTAGTGGTCCCGGGACAGAGGGGCCCTTATATGAAAAACTGTTTTTT. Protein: CASGPGTEGPLYEKLFF. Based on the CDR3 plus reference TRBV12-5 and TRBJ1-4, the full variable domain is DARVTQTPRHKVTEMGQEVTMRCQPILGHNTVFWYRQTMMQGLELLAYFRNRAPLDDSGMPKDRFSAEMPDATLATLKIQPSEPRDSAVYFCASGPGTEGPLYEKLFFGSGTQLSVL.